There are many counts of the clone carrying this T cell receptor (beta chain). Its specificity is unknown. TCR alpha and beta CDR3 regions were amplified from RNA using iRepertoire nested multiplex PCR. Tissue mRNA or PBMC total RNA, roughly 85-450 ng, went into one-step reverse transcription and amplification. TCRdb used MiXCR to reprocess the multiplex PCR reads, holding one entry per CDR3 protein. The sample has around 130,000 distinct CDR3 sequences, under 30% seen once; the top ten hold roughly 29%. This sample is drawn from a study of glioma-infiltrating T cells. Study-wide results and caveats: Gliomas, especially low-grade, showed above-expected tissue-blood divergence; non-neoplastic patients showed below.

V was pared by 3 bases and J by 5 bases, with 11 bases of the junction left unmatched. CDR3 size: 16 residues. The germline V gene encodes CDR1 MGHDK and CDR2 SYGVNS. The sequence derives from a human donor with low-grade glioma or glioblastoma, undergoing nonglioma brain surgery, or in good health (not recorded which). The chain links TRBV25-1 to TRBJ1-1; 8 nucleotides align to TRBD1. The sequencing input was glioma tissue, nonneoplastic brain tissue, or PBMCs (not recorded which). The CDR3 region has the DNA TGTGCCAGCAGTGACACTCACAGGGGGATGGGGACTGAAGCTTTCTTT. It translates to CASSDTHRGMGTEAFF.